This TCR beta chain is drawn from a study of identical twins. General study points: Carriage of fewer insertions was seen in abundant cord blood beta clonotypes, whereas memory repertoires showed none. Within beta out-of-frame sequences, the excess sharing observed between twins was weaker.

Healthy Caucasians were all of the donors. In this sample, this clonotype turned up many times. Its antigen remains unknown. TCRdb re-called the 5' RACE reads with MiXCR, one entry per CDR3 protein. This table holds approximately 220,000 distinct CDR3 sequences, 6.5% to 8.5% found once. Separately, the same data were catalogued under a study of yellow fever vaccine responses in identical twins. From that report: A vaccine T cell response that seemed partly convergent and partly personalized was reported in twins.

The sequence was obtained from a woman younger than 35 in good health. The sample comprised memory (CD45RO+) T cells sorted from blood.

The CDR3 coding sequence is TGTGCCAGCAGTGACGATAGCGGGGGGCTAAGCACAGATACGCAGTATTTT. Amino acids: CASSDDSGGLSTDTQYF. The chain couples TRBV6-1 to TRBJ2-3; 10 nucleotides agree with TRBD2. The CDR3 totals 17 residues. Germline V gene sequence: CDR1 MNHNS, CDR2 SASEGT. V lost 3 bases, J lost 0 bases, and 6 bases stayed unmatched.